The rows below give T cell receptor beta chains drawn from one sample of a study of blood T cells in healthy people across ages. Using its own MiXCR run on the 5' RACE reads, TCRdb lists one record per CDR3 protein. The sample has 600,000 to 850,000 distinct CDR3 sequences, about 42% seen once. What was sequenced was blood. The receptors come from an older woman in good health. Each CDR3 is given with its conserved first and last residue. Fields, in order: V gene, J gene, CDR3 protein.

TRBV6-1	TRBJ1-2	CASSERETYGYTF
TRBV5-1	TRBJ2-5	CASSVGQGAQETQYF
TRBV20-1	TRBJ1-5	CSARDMAWGPQHF
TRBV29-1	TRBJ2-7	CSVGDPKGEQYF
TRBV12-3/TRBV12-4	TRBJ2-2	CASSLGRRIPTGELFF
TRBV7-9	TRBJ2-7	CASSSLVDEQYF
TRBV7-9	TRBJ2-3	CASSTGQATDTQYF
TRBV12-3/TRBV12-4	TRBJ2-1	CASSPGLAGGDEEFF
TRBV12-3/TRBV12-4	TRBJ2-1	CASIPREGLYNEQFF
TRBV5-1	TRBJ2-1	CASSRTTSGGEQFF
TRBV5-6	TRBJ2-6	CASSLRINSGANVLTF
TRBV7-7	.	CASSPSSGSGYEQYF
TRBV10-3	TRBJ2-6	CAISGQGGTGANVLTF
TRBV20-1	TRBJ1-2	CSATGQGYGYTF
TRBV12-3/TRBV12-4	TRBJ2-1	CASSFRGLHNEQFF
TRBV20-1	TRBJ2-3	CSAPSQGALVDTQYF
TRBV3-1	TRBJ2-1	CASSSVGGYNGQFF
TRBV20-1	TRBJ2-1	CSAHLGGYNEQFF
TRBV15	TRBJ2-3	CATSRDRGASTDTQYF
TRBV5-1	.	CASSLAGVIYEQYF
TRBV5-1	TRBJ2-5	CASSQEYQGTQYF
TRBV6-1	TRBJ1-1	CASSEGVNTEAFF
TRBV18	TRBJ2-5	CASSPPGLPQETQYF
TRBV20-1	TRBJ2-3	CSVSVGVTDTQYF
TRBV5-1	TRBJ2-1	CASSRVTSGANEQFF
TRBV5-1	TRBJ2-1	CASSLTSGMDYEQFF
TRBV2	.	CASRAGQGIYEQYF